What follows are 14 T cell receptor beta chains derived from one specimen sequenced in a study of T-cell memory formation after mild COVID-19. One entry per CDR3 protein results from TCRdb running MiXCR on the 5' RACE reads. The sample consists of 200,000 to 250,000 distinct CDR3 sequences, around 25% of them appearing once. The source material was PBMCs or a T cell subset sorted from them (not recorded which). These receptors all stem from an adult woman who had mild COVID-19 (a few samples of this study predate the infection). Cell type and time point are not known.

This clonotype was picked up a small number of times. The chain employs TRBV6-6 and TRBJ2-7; perhaps TRBD1 as D (6 bases). V was trimmed by 3 bases and J by 2 bases, leaving 17 bases between them. Germline loops: CDR1 MNHNY, CDR2 SVGAGI (reference sequence). This CDR3 contains 16 residues. CDR3 amino acids: CASSYRVVQGPYEQYF. The CDR3 region has the DNA TGTGCCAGCAGTTATCGGGTCGTGCAGGGGCCCTACGAGCAGTACTTC.

This chain joins TRBV6-5 and TRBJ1-1; D not resolved. The V gene lost 4 bases and the J gene lost 0 bases, with 12 bases spanning the gap. The CDR3 runs to 15 residues. Looked up from germline, CDR1 is MNHEY and CDR2 is SVGAGI. The CDR3 region is CASSFRPSMNTEAFF. The DNA of the CDR3 is TGTGCCAGCAGTTTCAGACCCTCCATGAACACTGAAGCTTTCTTT.

The chain links TRBV20-1 to TRBJ2-1; TRBD2 might be the D (6 bases). This CDR3 is 16 amino acids long. Trimming removed 7 bases at V and 3 bases at J, with 22 bases between. CDR1 is DFQATT, CDR2 SNEGSKA, per germline (reference sequence). The CDR3 DNA follows: TGCAGTGTTGGCCGAGGGGTAACGGGGGACTACAATGAGCAGTTCTTC. As protein: CSVGRGVTGDYNEQFF.

The chain is built from TRBV3-1 and TRBJ2-5; D remains ambiguous. CDR3 size: 12 residues. Between the trimmed V and J ends, which lost 4 bases and 5 bases, there was a span of 8 bases. Germline CDR1 and CDR2: LGHDT and YNNKEL (reference sequence). The CDR3 region is CASSPLRETQYF. CDR3 DNA sequence: TGTGCCAGCAGCCCCTTGAGGGAGACCCAGTACTTC.

This clonotype was detected only a few times. The V call is TRBV7-3, the J call TRBJ2-3; D unclear. The CDR3 runs to 14 residues. V was cut by 5 bases and J by 6 bases, with 15 bases left in between. Germline V lookup: CDR1 SGHTA, CDR2 FQGTGA. Here the CDR3 reads CASSPWARPDTQYF. CDR3 DNA sequence: TGTGCCAGCAGCCCATGGGCCAGACCCGATACGCAGTATTTT.

The rearrangement links TRBV12-3 or TRBV12-4 to TRBJ2-7; TRBD2 might be the D (5 bases). The CDR3 length is 13 residues. With 4 bases removed from V and 7 bases from J, the gap between germline ends came to 14 bases. In nucleotides, the CDR3 is TGTGCCAGCAGTTCCTTCCAGGACTCGGAGCAGTACTTC. Amino acids: CASSSFQDSEQYF.

The V call is TRBV13, the J call TRBJ2-3, with 8 bases fitting TRBD2. Losses at the gene ends were 8 bases for V and 0 bases for J; bases not matched to a gene: 7. The CDR3 extends over 15 amino acids. Germline values: CDR1 PRHDT, CDR2 FYEKMQ (reference sequence). The CDR3 sequence is CASGRGGISTDTQYF. CDR3 sequence (DNA): TGTGCCAGCGGCCGGGGGGGGATTAGCACAGATACGCAGTATTTT.

This clonotype was counted between two and nine times. The rearrangement uses TRBV6-1 and TRBJ1-2; 7 nucleotides agree with TRBD1. This CDR3 spans 15 amino acids. J gave up 7 bases and V 8 bases, and 16 bases lay outside the gene matches. Germline V gene data show CDR1 as MNHNS and CDR2 as SASEGT. The CDR3 loop reads CASLLLEGRGPGYTF. The CDR3 DNA follows: TGTGCCAGCTTACTCCTGGAGGGGAGGGGGCCTGGCTACACCTTC.

The V and J genes are TRBV7-3 and TRBJ2-1, with a possible D match to TRBD2 (6 bases). Trimming cost V 5 bases and J 5 bases, with 22 bases left between them. The CDR3 spans 17 residues. Germline V gives CDR1 SGHTA, CDR2 FQGTGA. CDR3 in amino acids: CASSGKKLAIDNNEQFF. The CDR3 coding sequence is TGTGCCAGCAGCGGCAAAAAGCTAGCGATTGATAACAATGAGCAGTTCTTC.

This clonotype has just a few counts. The genes are TRBV29-1 and TRBJ2-7, with D unclear. The CDR3 is 12 amino acids. From germline, CDR1 is SQVTM and CDR2 ANQGSEA. V lost 6 bases and J 3 bases, leaving 12 bases between the germline ends. The CDR3 region is CSVARMGYEQYF. The CDR3, as DNA: TGCAGCGTGGCCAGGATGGGCTACGAGCAGTACTTC.

The CDR3 bases are TGCGCCAGCAGCCAAGAACCTGACAGGGCCCACGAGCAGTACTTC. Its translation: CASSQEPDRAHEQYF. The rearrangement joins TRBV4-1 to TRBJ2-7; TRBD1 agrees at 7 bases. The CDR3 runs to 15 residues. Trimming took 0 bases from V and 5 from J; bases not matched to a gene: 7. The germline V gene has CDR1 MGHRA and CDR2 YSYEKL.

The genes are TRBV30 and TRBJ2-7; D may correspond to TRBD1 or TRBD2 (5 bases each). Trimming removed 0 bases from V and 5 bases from J, with 11 bases in between. CDR1 and CDR2 from the germline V gene are GTSNPN and SVGIG (reference sequence). CDR3 length: 13 residues. CDR3 nucleotide sequence: TGTGCCTGGAGTGTAGGAGAGGGGAACGAGCAGTACTTC. It specifies CAWSVGEGNEQYF. The variable domain in full, completed from reference TRBV30 and TRBJ2-7, reads SQTIHQWPATLVQPVGSPLSLECTVEGTSNPNLYWYRQAAGRGLQLLFYSVGIGQISSEVPQNLSASRPQDRQFILSSKKLLLSDSGFYLCAWSVGEGNEQYFGPGTRLTVT.

This clonotype was seen a handful of times. The V and J genes are TRBV11-2 and TRBJ2-1, with 10 bases lining up with TRBD2. CDR1 is SGHAT, CDR2 FQNNGV, per germline. V shed 1 base, J shed 6 bases, and the junction held 6 bases outside the gene matches. CDR3 length equals 16 residues. The CDR3 sequence: CASSLVVQREGNEQFF. The CDR3 DNA sequence: TGTGCCAGCAGCTTAGTGGTCCAGCGGGAGGGCAATGAGCAGTTCTTC.

This chain joins TRBV18 and TRBJ2-1, with D perhaps matching TRBD2 (6 bases). Between the trimmed V and J ends, which lost 8 bases and 4 bases, there was a span of 15 bases. CDR1 KGHSH and CDR2 LQKENI come from the germline V gene. This CDR3 has 14 residues. CDR3 loop: CASLQAGKYNEQFF. The CDR3 nucleotides read TGTGCCAGCCTACAAGCGGGTAAATACAATGAGCAGTTCTTC. Combining the CDR3 with reference TRBV18 and TRBJ2-1 gives the whole variable domain NAGVMQNPRHLVRRRGQEARLRCSPMKGHSHVYWYRQLPEEGLKFMVYLQKENIIDESGMPKERFSAEFPKEGPSILRIQQVVRGDSAAYFCASLQAGKYNEQFFGPGTRLTVL.